These 26 T cell receptor beta chains share one sample of origin, sequenced in a study of T cells in Graves' hyperthyroidism and ophthalmopathy. RNA transcripts yielded amplified TCR beta CDR3 regions. The HTBI primer set served for first-round RT-PCR of the TCR CDR3. TCRdb reanalysed the multiplex PCR reads using MiXCR and keeps one entry per CDR3 protein. The data contain nearly 250,000 distinct CDR3 sequences, roughly 22% of them singletons. Input material: blood. The receptor source for this set is a woman aged 40 to 50 with Graves' ophthalmopathy.

The rearrangement uses TRBV28 and TRBJ1-2; D remains ambiguous. The CDR3 totals 14 residues. With 5 bases removed from V and 5 bases from J, the gap between germline ends came to 15 bases. The V gene's germline CDR1 is MDHEN and CDR2 SYDVKM. CDR3 sequence reads: CASSPPDGIYGYTF. As DNA, the CDR3 is TGTGCCAGCAGTCCCCCGGACGGAATTTATGGCTACACCTTC.

The gene calls are TRBV4-1 and TRBJ1-1; D gene uncertain. V lost 1 base and J 4 bases, leaving 10 bases between the germline ends. Germline-derived CDR1 and CDR2 are MGHRA and YSYEKL. This CDR3 region has 14 residues. The CDR3 sequence: CASSQGEGSTEAFF. The CDR3 nucleotides read TGCGCCAGCAGCCAAGGGGAAGGAAGCACTGAAGCTTTCTTT.

The chain recombines TRBV12-5 with TRBJ2-7; D uncertain. Germline CDR1 and CDR2: LGHNT and FRNRAP. The CDR3 runs to 12 residues. V was shortened by 1 base and J by 6 bases, with 7 bases between the two germline ends. The CDR3: CASGLGWGEQYF. The CDR3 nucleotides read TGTGCTAGTGGTTTGGGCTGGGGCGAGCAGTACTTC.

This clonotype has ten or more counts. The rearrangement joins TRBV5-1 to TRBJ2-6, with TRBD1 identical over 7 bases. Germline CDR1 is SGHRS and CDR2 is YFSETQ. CDR3 length: 16 amino acids. Germline trimming cut 4 bases from V and 2 bases from J; bases unmatched to any gene: 6. The CDR3 protein is CASSPAGGAGANVLTF. The CDR3 DNA sequence: TGCGCCAGCAGCCCCGCAGGGGGTGCTGGGGCCAACGTCCTGACTTTC. The full variable domain, completed using reference TRBV5-1 and TRBJ2-6, is KAGVTQTPRYLIKTRGQQVTLSCSPISGHRSVSWYQQTPGQGLQFLFEYFSETQRNKGNFPGRFSGRQFSNSRSEMNVSTLELGDSALYLCASSPAGGAGANVLTFGAGSRLTVL.

This clonotype was observed once. The chain carries TRBV5-1 and TRBJ2-5; D ambiguous. The V gene's germline CDR1 is SGHRS and CDR2 YFSETQ. The CDR3 extends over 16 amino acids. V was shortened by 0 bases and J by 0 bases, with 12 bases between the two germline ends. The CDR3 DNA follows: TGCGCCAGCAGCTTGGAAGGGTGGCGGAACCAAGAGACCCAGTACTTC. Amino acid sequence: CASSLEGWRNQETQYF.

This clonotype was detected ten times or more. V and J are TRBV9 and TRBJ2-2; 9 bases agree with TRBD2. V shed 4 bases and J 4 bases; nucleotides not matched to a gene: 8. The CDR3 consists of 16 residues. Germline CDR1 and CDR2: SGDLS and YYNGEE. The CDR3 region has the DNA TGTGCCAGCAGCCCCTCGGCTAGCGGGATCACCGGGGAGCTGTTTTTT. Encoded protein: CASSPSASGITGELFF.

This clonotype was seen many times. CDR3 DNA: TGTGCCAGCAGTGAACTTCCTAGCGCGTTTACCTACGAGCAGTACTTC. Its translation: CASSELPSAFTYEQYF. This chain joins TRBV2 and TRBJ2-7, with D perhaps TRBD2 (6 bases). Trimming removed 2 bases at V and 2 bases at J, with 16 bases between. Germline V gene data show CDR1 as SNHLY and CDR2 as FYNNEI. The CDR3 runs 16 residues.

This clonotype was seen ten or more times. The V gene is TRBV6-5, the J gene TRBJ2-7; the match to TRBD1 covers 10 bases. This CDR3 is built from 13 residues. Germline CDR1 reads MNHEY; CDR2 reads SVGAGI. Trimming at V came to 6 bases and at J to 5 bases, leaving 4 bases not matched to a gene. CDR3 protein: CASRLTGGDEQYF. The CDR3 nucleotides are TGTGCCAGCAGACTGACAGGGGGCGACGAGCAGTACTTC.

This chain uses TRBV7-8 with TRBJ2-4; D is possibly TRBD2 (6 bases). The CDR3 totals 15 residues. V lost 6 bases and J 1 base, leaving 13 bases between the germline ends. The V gene's germline CDR1 is SGHVS and CDR2 FQNEAQ. CDR3 nucleotide sequence: TGTGCCAGCAGTTCGCGGGGATGGGCCAAAAACATTCAGTACTTC. Translated: CASSSRGWAKNIQYF. The variable domain in full, with the rest retrieved from reference TRBV7-8 and TRBJ2-4, is GAGVSQSPRYKVAKRGQDVALRCDPISGHVSLFWYQQALGQGPEFLTYFQNEAQLDKSGLPSDRFFAERPEGSVSTLKIQRTQQEDSAVYLCASSSRGWAKNIQYFGAGTRLSVL.

V gene TRBV7-8 combines with J gene TRBJ2-7, with D possibly being TRBD2 (5 bases). V was clipped by 2 bases and J by 4 bases, with 21 bases between them. CDR1 and CDR2 (germline): SGHVS, FQNEAQ. The CDR3 length is 17 residues. The CDR3 coding sequence is TGTGCCAGCAGCTTAAACCCAAACCTAGAGGGCCCTTACGAGCAGTACTTC. This sequence encodes CASSLNPNLEGPYEQYF.

J is TRBJ1-2 and V is TRBV6-1; a possible D gene is TRBD1 (6 bases). This CDR3 region has 14 residues. Germline lookup yields CDR1 MNHNS and CDR2 SASEGT. The germline V and J ends were trimmed by 4 bases and 4 bases, with 13 bases remaining between them. CDR3: CASSGSGQSYGYTF. For the CDR3, the DNA is TGTGCCAGCAGTGGCTCCGGACAGTCCTATGGCTACACCTTC.

A word on this clonotype: A read error may produce the germline difference seen at one junction end. CDR3 residues: CAWIVLIYEQSF. The CDR3 coding sequence is TGTGCCTGGATTGTCCTTATCTACGAGCAGTCCTTC. The chain carries TRBV30 and TRBJ2-7; no clear D. The CDR3 runs 12 residues. CDR1 is GTSNPN and CDR2 is SVGIG in the germline V gene (reference sequence).

The chain combines TRBV7-2 with TRBJ2-7, with a tentative D call TRBD2 (6 bases). The germline CDR1 and CDR2 sequences are SGHTA and FQGNSA. The ends were cut back, 7 bases at V and 5 bases at J, with 15 bases in the middle. This CDR3 region has 13 residues. CDR3 region: CASKYGGVDEQYF. Written as DNA, the CDR3 is TGTGCCAGCAAGTACGGAGGGGTGGACGAGCAGTACTTC.

Note on this clonotype: One end of the junction does not line up with germline, which may come from a read error. CDR3 in DNA: TGCACCAGCAGCTTGAGGGGAACCTACGAGCAGTACTTC. Residues: CTSSLRGTYEQYF. The rearrangement uses TRBV5-1 and TRBJ2-7, with D possibly called TRBD1 or TRBD2 (5 bases each). The CDR3 has 13 amino acids. In germline, CDR1 is SGHRS, CDR2 YFSETQ.

V gene TRBV18 combines with J gene TRBJ2-5; 8 nucleotides match TRBD1. Per germline, CDR1 KGHSH and CDR2 LQKENI. Trimming at V came to 3 bases and at J to 4 bases, leaving 7 bases not matched to a gene. The CDR3 has 15 residues. CDR3 sequence reads: CASSPNRGTTETQYF. CDR3 DNA sequence: TGTGCCAGCTCACCTAACAGGGGGACCACAGAGACCCAGTACTTC. The full variable domain, with the rest looked up from reference TRBV18 and TRBJ2-5, is NAGVMQNPRHLVRRRGQEARLRCSPMKGHSHVYWYRQLPEEGLKFMVYLQKENIIDESGMPKERFSAEFPKEGPSILRIQQVVRGDSAAYFCASSPNRGTTETQYFGPGTRLLVL.

The sample holds many counts of this clonotype. The V gene is TRBV10-3, the J gene TRBJ1-1; the D is unclear. Germline CDR1 and CDR2: ENHRY and SYGVKD. V lost 3 bases to trimming and J lost 2 bases, with 16 bases between them. The CDR3 contains 16 residues. Here the CDR3 DNA reads TGTGCCATCAGTGATCCCCTTGGCAGTCCTAACACTGAAGCTTTCTTT. It yields the protein CAISDPLGSPNTEAFF.

This clonotype was picked up many times. V and J are TRBV6-5 and TRBJ2-7, with 7 bases identical to TRBD2. The CDR3 is 12 amino acids. With V trimmed by 10 bases and J by 2 bases, 5 bases remained unmatched. Germline-derived CDR1 and CDR2 are MNHEY and SVGAGI. Here the CDR3 DNA reads TGTGCCACTAAGACTAGCCCCTACGAGCAGTACTTC. As protein: CATKTSPYEQYF.

Many counts were recorded for this clonotype. The V call is TRBV5-1, the J call TRBJ1-1; possible D gene TRBD1, 6 bases. CDR3 size: 15 residues. The V and J ends lost 4 bases and 0 bases respectively, with 13 bases between them. Germline CDR1 reads SGHRS; CDR2 reads YFSETQ. CDR3: CASSNGQLMNTEAFF. The CDR3 nucleotides are TGCGCCAGCAGCAATGGACAGCTCATGAACACTGAAGCTTTCTTT.

On this clonotype itself: Given a much more abundant clone one base away, this may be a read error. This chain uses TRBV6-5 with TRBJ2-3; 10 bases line up with TRBD2. Germline assignment: CDR1 MNHEY and CDR2 SVGAGI. J gave up 8 bases and V 2 bases, and 7 bases lay outside the gene matches. The CDR3 covers 15 residues. CDR3 nucleotides: TGTGCCAGCAGTTACACTAGCGGGGCCAAGGTTACGCAGTATTTT. It encodes CASSYTSGAKVTQYF.

The chain combines TRBV7-8 with TRBJ2-7; 8 nucleotides match TRBD2. Germline V CDR1 and CDR2: SGHVS, FQNEAQ. The CDR3 has 15 amino acids. The J segment lost 3 bases and the V segment lost 5 bases, leaving 9 bases of the junction unmatched. CDR3 in DNA: TGTGCCAGCAGCCGGGGGGGCGGGAGTTACTACGAGCAGTACTTC. This encodes CASSRGGGSYYEQYF.

The chain recombines TRBV19 with TRBJ2-7; TRBD1 might be the D (5 bases). CDR1 and CDR2 (germline): LNHDA, SQIVND (reference sequence). The CDR3 spans 13 residues. V lost 9 bases, J lost 5 bases, and 17 bases lay in between. The CDR3 here is CASSFQGLNEQYF. CDR3 sequence (DNA): TGTGCCAGCAGCTTCCAGGGCTTGAACGAGCAGTACTTC.

This clonotype was recorded many times. CDR3 amino acids: CASSQQGVIRAGYEQYF. In DNA form, the CDR3 reads TGTGCCAGCAGCCAGCAGGGCGTGATCCGGGCGGGGTACGAGCAGTACTTC. The genes are TRBV4-2 and TRBJ2-7, with D possibly matching TRBD2 (6 bases). Germline V CDR1 and CDR2: LGHNA, YNFKEQ. Trimming left V 3 bases short and J 4 bases short, with 22 bases between. The CDR3 is 17 amino acids.

This clonotype was seen repeatedly, ten times or more. The chain links TRBV9 to TRBJ2-5; D unclear. This CDR3 region has 14 residues. Germline loops: CDR1 SGDLS, CDR2 YYNGEE. Trimming shortened V by 0 bases and J by 4 bases, and 10 bases separated the two germline ends. This CDR3 is CASSVEAYPETQYF. The CDR3 DNA follows: TGTGCCAGCAGCGTAGAGGCCTACCCAGAGACCCAGTACTTC.

This clonotype occurred many times. J is TRBJ2-3 and V is TRBV7-3, with D perhaps TRBD1 (6 bases). This CDR3 comprises 14 residues. In germline, CDR1 is SGHTA, CDR2 FQGTGA. V shed 5 bases and J shed 4 bases, with 13 bases lying between them. The DNA of the CDR3 is TGTGCCAGCAGCCGAACCGCAGGGGCAGATACGCAGTATTTT. It codes for CASSRTAGADTQYF.

This clonotype was counted at least ten times. The chain is built from TRBV28 and TRBJ2-7; D may be TRBD2 (6 bases). Germline loops: CDR1 MDHEN, CDR2 SYDVKM. The CDR3 extends over 17 amino acids. V lost 7 bases and J lost 5, with 27 bases in between. The CDR3 bases are TGTGCCAGCACCAATAACATTGTGGGGACTTGGCTCAACGAGCAGTACTTC. Translated, it gives CASTNNIVGTWLNEQYF.

V usage is TRBV27 and J usage is TRBJ2-7, with 10 bases fitting TRBD1. Germline V gene data show CDR1 as MNHEY and CDR2 as SMNVEV (reference sequence). Trimming removed 5 bases from V and 5 bases from J; junction bases left unmatched: 6. The CDR3 has 14 residues. The CDR3 here is CASSRQGAMDEQYF. The CDR3 DNA reads TGTGCCAGCAGTAGACAGGGGGCGATGGACGAGCAGTACTTC.